This record looks at one T cell receptor beta chain sequence and its context. Following RNA extraction, reverse transcription yielded cDNA that acted as the sequencing template. Profiling relied on immunoSEQ multiplex PCR, and the TCRdb table lists in-frame clones only, not all of them. Altogether 100,000 to 150,000 clones are present, roughly 61% being singletons, with the ten largest covering 4.5%. The data were obtained in a study of CD8+ T cells in alopecia areata. Study as a whole: Patients received oral tofacitinib, 5 to 10 mg twice daily, for moderate-to-severe alopecia areata.

V lost 3 bases to trimming and J lost 2 bases, with 13 bases between them. The CDR3 length is 15 residues. Germline V gene lookup returns CDR1 KGHSH and CDR2 LQKENI. Sample: CD4+ T cells sorted from blood, taken at week 0. The receptor comes from a human donor with alopecia areata. V gene TRBV18 combines with J gene TRBJ2-5; possible D gene TRBD2, 5 bases. The CDR3 loop reads CASSPWYGEQETQYF. The CDR3 DNA follows: TGTGCCAGCTCACCTTGGTACGGGGAGCAAGAGACCCAGTACTTC.